One and the same sample provided the 8 T cell receptor beta chains below, sequenced in a study of T-cell memory formation after mild COVID-19 (dated by TCRdb to 2020 to 2022). Libraries were built with 5' RACE. The sequencer listed for this sample is Illumina NovaSeq 6000. Using fastp at Q25 and MiXCR, TCRdb reprocessed the public reads and kept productive beta chains. Records with the same CDR3 protein are collapsed into one entry carrying the most frequent genes and DNA. Within this sample are roughly 600,000 distinct CDR3 sequences, with more than 15% of them counted one time only. The ten largest clones capture about 11% of the sample. Material for sequencing was PBMCs or a T cell subset sorted from them (not recorded which). The origin of the receptors is an adult woman who had mild COVID-19 (a few samples of this study predate the infection). The sample titles of this study are shuffled in the database, so cell type and time point are left out; the donor was told from shared clones.

This chain joins TRBV9 and TRBJ2-1, with 13 bases identical to TRBD2. The ends lost 0 bases at V and 8 bases at J; junction bases unmatched: 8. Germline loops: CDR1 SGDLS, CDR2 YYNGEE. This CDR3 is 17 amino acids long. CDR3 bases: TGTGCCAGCAGCGTAGCCTCACTAGCGGGGGGGCAGGATGAGCAGTTCTTC. The encoded protein is CASSVASLAGGQDEQFF. Drawing the rest from reference TRBV9 and TRBJ2-1, the complete variable domain is DSGVTQTPKHLITATGQRVTLRCSPRSGDLSVYWYQQSLDQGLQFLIQYYNGEERAKGNILERFSAQQFPDLHSELNLSSLELGDSALYFCASSVASLAGGQDEQFFGPGTRLTVL.

The J gene is TRBJ2-7, the V gene TRBV15; 8 positions agree with TRBD1. The CDR3 consists of 15 residues. Trimming took 5 bases from V and 5 from J; bases not matched to a gene: 11. Germline V gives CDR1 LNHNV, CDR2 YYDKDF (reference sequence). CDR3 protein: CATSLTPTGVHEQYF. Here the CDR3 DNA reads TGTGCCACCAGCCTTACCCCGACAGGGGTCCACGAGCAGTACTTC.

This clonotype occurred a few times. V gene TRBV7-3 combines with J gene TRBJ2-7; the match to TRBD2 covers 10 bases. CDR1 and CDR2 (germline): SGHTA, FQGTGA. The CDR3 length is 16 residues. After removal of 5 bases from V and 1 base from J, the junction contained 8 bases not matched to a gene. CDR3 nucleotide sequence: TGTGCCAGCAGCCCGGGAATAGCGGGGGGATCCTACGAGCAGTACTTC. Translated: CASSPGIAGGSYEQYF.

The V call is TRBV9, the J call TRBJ2-7; D may be TRBD2 (6 bases). Trimming took 3 bases from V and 6 from J, leaving 13 bases between them. CDR1 and CDR2 (germline): SGDLS, YYNGEE. There are 13 residues in the CDR3. The chain's CDR3 is CASSGIEGGEQYF. CDR3 nucleotides: TGTGCCAGCAGCGGAATAGAGGGAGGCGAGCAGTACTTC.

This clonotype has only one observation. The chain joins TRBV6-5 to TRBJ1-2; 8 nucleotides align to TRBD1. Losses at the gene ends were 7 bases for V and 1 base for J; bases not matched to a gene: 5. The CDR3 has 14 residues. From germline, CDR1 is MNHEY and CDR2 SVGAGI. The CDR3, as DNA: TGTGCCAGCAATCAGGGGGCTTTTAACTATGGCTACACCTTC. It codes for CASNQGAFNYGYTF.

The gene calls are TRBV7-8 and TRBJ1-1, with unresolved D. Between the trimmed V and J ends, which lost 2 bases and 8 bases, there was a span of 9 bases. Germline V lookup: CDR1 SGHVS, CDR2 FQNEAQ. The CDR3 has 12 amino acids. CDR3 loop: CASSLYGREAFF. As DNA, the CDR3 is TGTGCCAGCAGCTTATATGGGAGGGAAGCTTTCTTT. The complete variable domain, with remaining parts taken from reference TRBV7-8 and TRBJ1-1, reads GAGVSQSPRYKVAKRGQDVALRCDPISGHVSLFWYQQALGQGPEFLTYFQNEAQLDKSGLPSDRFFAERPEGSVSTLKIQRTQQEDSAVYLCASSLYGREAFFGQGTRLTVV.

The chain combines TRBV5-1 with TRBJ2-7; a weak D match, TRBD2 (6 bases). The CDR3 covers 13 residues. V was clipped by 6 bases and J by 5 bases, with 15 bases between them. The germline CDR1 and CDR2 sequences are SGHRS and YFSETQ. This chain's CDR3 is CASNSGVADEQYF. The DNA of the CDR3 is TGCGCCAGCAACTCGGGAGTAGCCGACGAGCAGTACTTC.

This clonotype was recorded at least ten times. The V and J genes are TRBV3-1 and TRBJ2-3; tentative D call: TRBD2 (5 bases). The CDR3 spans 14 residues. Deletions cut 5 bases from V and 3 bases from J, with 12 bases between. Per germline, CDR1 LGHDT and CDR2 YNNKEL (reference sequence). CDR3 residues: CASSEYGITDTQYF. In DNA form, the CDR3 reads TGTGCCAGCAGCGAGTACGGGATAACAGATACGCAGTATTTT.